These 26 T cell receptor beta chains originate from one sample sequenced in a study of shared clonotypes between healthy human individuals. The data were produced by immunoSEQ multiplex PCR, yet TCRdb's version contains in-frame clones alone and is incomplete. The sample lists 2 million to 2.5 million clones, about 94% seen once, with roughly 0.13% in the top ten. Sequenced material: naive CD4+ T cells sorted from blood. Subset described: CD45RA+ positively selected. The receptors were gathered from a young man in good health.

The chain carries TRBV5-6 and TRBJ1-2; D is unclear. The ends were cut back, 2 bases at V and 7 bases at J, with 9 bases in the middle. The CDR3 extends over 12 amino acids. Per the germline V gene, CDR1 is SGHDT and CDR2 is YYEEEE. The CDR3: CASSFGGGGYTF. DNA for the CDR3: TGTGCCAGCAGCTTCGGTGGTGGTGGCTACACCTTC. The full variable domain, completed using reference TRBV5-6 and TRBJ1-2, is DAGVTQSPTHLIKTRGQQVTLRCSPKSGHDTVSWYQQALGQGPQFIFQYYEEEERQRGNFPDRFSGHQFPNYSSELNVNALLLGDSALYLCASSFGGGGYTFGSGTRLTVV.

The chain recombines TRBV20-1 with TRBJ2-7, with no clear D. V gave up 3 bases and J gave up 7 bases, with 10 bases separating them. The V gene's germline CDR1 is DFQATT and CDR2 SNEGSKA (reference sequence). The CDR3 is 11 amino acids. CDR3 amino acids: CSAREGTEQYF. CDR3 coding DNA: TGCAGTGCTAGGGAAGGAACTGAGCAGTACTTC.

The chain employs TRBV5-6 and TRBJ2-7, with D unresolved. Trimming left V 2 bases short and J 6 bases short, with 12 bases between. This CDR3 is 13 amino acids long. Germline V gene sequence: CDR1 SGHDT, CDR2 YYEEEE. CDR3 DNA sequence: TGTGCCAGCAGCTTTGGTCCCCGGGTCGAGCAGTACTTC. This translates into CASSFGPRVEQYF.

This clone was counted between two and nine times. This chain connects TRBV30 to TRBJ1-2; D unclear. The germline V and J ends were trimmed by 0 bases and 4 bases, with 9 bases remaining between them. CDR1 GTSNPN and CDR2 SVGIG come from the germline V gene (reference sequence). The CDR3 runs to 13 residues. The CDR3, as DNA: TGTGCCTGGAGTGTACAACTCATCTATGGCTACACCTTC. Its protein is CAWSVQLIYGYTF.

The J gene is TRBJ1-1, the V gene TRBV5-1; no reliable D call. CDR1 is SGHRS and CDR2 is YFSETQ in the germline V gene. Trimming removed 4 bases from V and 0 bases from J, with 7 bases in between. This CDR3 region has 13 residues. The DNA for the CDR3 is TGCGCCAGCAGCGATCGGATGAACACTGAAGCTTTCTTT. Its translation is CASSDRMNTEAFF.

The sample holds one count of this clone. The genes are TRBV2 and TRBJ1-4; D may be TRBD1 (6 bases). CDR1 is SNHLY, CDR2 FYNNEI, per germline. V shed 4 bases and J shed 0 bases, with 9 bases lying between them. CDR3 size: 15 residues. The chain's CDR3 is CASSASGATNEKLFF. CDR3 nucleotide sequence: TGTGCCAGCAGTGCTTCAGGGGCAACTAATGAAAAACTGTTTTTT.

The count of this clone is one. V is TRBV30 and J is TRBJ2-5; TRBD1 aligns across 10 bases. V lost 2 bases, J lost 5 bases, and 11 bases stayed unmatched. Per the germline V gene, CDR1 is GTSNPN and CDR2 is SVGIG (reference sequence). The CDR3 loop spans 16 amino acids. CDR3 nucleotides: TGTGCCTGGAGTCACTCCGGGACAGGGGCACGGGAGACCCAGTACTTC. Translating it yields CAWSHSGTGARETQYF.

This clone was observed once. The chain carries TRBV5-3 and TRBJ2-5; the D is unclear. TRBV5-3 falls under the ORF class, with uncertain function. V lost 2 bases and J 5 bases, leaving 13 bases between the germline ends. This CDR3 is built from 14 residues. As DNA, the CDR3 is TGTGCCAGAAGCTTAAGTAACAGTAGGGAGACCCAGTACTTC. Translated, it gives CARSLSNSRETQYF.

The chain uses TRBV5-6 and TRBJ1-6; the D is unclear. CDR3 length: 14 amino acids. V lost 0 bases, J lost 11 bases, and 12 bases lay in between. Germline V gives CDR1 SGHDT, CDR2 YYEEEE. CDR3 sequence (DNA): TGTGCCAGCAGCTTGGGGAGCGGGAGTCCACCCCTCCACTTT. Its translation is CASSLGSGSPPLHF.

The chain combines TRBV30 with TRBJ2-1; D perhaps matches TRBD2 (6 bases). CDR3 length equals 16 residues. V was trimmed by 2 bases and J by 3 bases, leaving 17 bases between them. Germline CDR1 and CDR2: GTSNPN and SVGIG (reference sequence). The CDR3 loop is CAWSTKLGLHYNEQFF. CDR3 nucleotides: TGTGCCTGGAGTACCAAGCTAGGACTACACTACAATGAGCAGTTCTTC.

This clone has just one count. The chain uses TRBV5-1 and TRBJ1-2, with a tentative D call TRBD1 (5 bases). Trimming left V 8 bases short and J 1 base short, with 9 bases between. CDR1 is SGHRS and CDR2 is YFSETQ in the germline V gene. The CDR3 has 12 residues. The CDR3 sequence is CASGTGNYGYTF. The CDR3 DNA follows: TGCGCCAGTGGGACCGGTAACTATGGCTACACCTTC.

In the case of this clone: Its ends do not fully match the called genes, so a read error is possible. DNA for the CDR3: TGCGCCAGCAGGGCGTCATGGGAGGGGATCCTTCACTTC. It encodes CASRASWEGILHF. The V and J genes are TRBV5-1 and TRBJ2-7, with 7 bases matching TRBD2. Germline V CDR1 and CDR2: SGHRS, YFSETQ. The CDR3 is 13 residues long.

This sequence joins TRBV6-1 and TRBJ1-1; 7 bases agree with TRBD1. Looked up from germline, CDR1 is MNHNS and CDR2 is SASEGT. The CDR3 is made up of 14 amino acids. V dropped 4 bases and J dropped 4; count of bases not matched to a gene: 6. The CDR3 DNA sequence: TGTGCCAGCAGTGCAACAGGGGTCGGCACTGAAGCTTTCTTT. Protein product: CASSATGVGTEAFF.

The V gene is TRBV7-2, the J gene TRBJ2-3; possibly TRBD2 for D (6 bases). The CDR3 covers 15 residues. The germline gives CDR1 SGHTA, CDR2 FQGNSA. The V end lost 5 bases, the J end lost 0 bases, and 12 bases lay between the germline ends. Written as DNA, the CDR3 is TGTGCCAGCAGCCCCATAGCGGTTAGCACAGATACGCAGTATTTT. As protein: CASSPIAVSTDTQYF.

About this clone: This sample also contains other DNA sequences that code for the same CDR3. The rearrangement joins TRBV6-5 to TRBJ2-6; 7 bases are a match to TRBD2. Germline V gene data show CDR1 as MNHEY and CDR2 as SVGAGI. V lost 7 bases and J lost 3; bases outside the gene matches: 3. The CDR3 length is 14 residues. Here the CDR3 reads CASTRGSGANVLTF. CDR3 coding DNA: TGTGCCAGCACGCGCGGGAGTGGGGCCAACGTCCTGACTTTC.

The chain couples TRBV9 to TRBJ1-1; no clear D. The germline V gene encodes CDR1 SGDLS and CDR2 YYNGEE. CDR3 length: 14 amino acids. V was trimmed by 5 bases and J by 1 base, leaving 12 bases between them. DNA of the CDR3: TGTGCCAGCAGTGCTCAAGAGCGGAACACTGAAGCTTTCTTT. It encodes CASSAQERNTEAFF.

Comment on this clone: Additional DNA sequences in this sample encode the identical CDR3. The genes are TRBV30 and TRBJ2-1; 12 nucleotides line up with TRBD2. Unmatched junction bases numbered 2, after V lost 1 base and J lost 7 bases. Germline V gene lookup returns CDR1 GTSNPN and CDR2 SVGIG (reference sequence). This CDR3 is 14 amino acids long. CDR3 sequence: CAWSGLAGVNEQFF. The CDR3 DNA reads as TGTGCCTGGAGTGGACTAGCGGGAGTGAATGAGCAGTTCTTC.

The rearrangement links TRBV7-9 to TRBJ2-5, with TRBD2 matching over 11 bases. CDR3 length equals 18 residues. The germline gives CDR1 SEHNR, CDR2 FQNEAQ (reference sequence). Unmatched junction bases numbered 8, after V lost 2 bases and J lost 0 bases. The CDR3 here is CASSLNLAGGLYQETQYF. CDR3 sequence (DNA): TGTGCCAGCAGCTTAAACCTAGCGGGGGGCCTGTACCAAGAGACCCAGTACTTC.

The genes are TRBV30 and TRBJ2-3; D unclear. Germline lookup yields CDR1 GTSNPN and CDR2 SVGIG (reference sequence). The V end was cut by 2 bases, the J end by 6 bases, with 6 bases between. The CDR3 sequence is 11 residues long. The CDR3 region is CAWSFADTQYF. The CDR3 bases are TGTGCCTGGAGTTTCGCGGATACGCAGTATTTT.

The chain combines TRBV5-5 with TRBJ2-3; weak D call: TRBD1 (7 bases). Germline V lookup: CDR1 SGHKS, CDR2 YYEKEE (reference sequence). V lost 4 bases to trimming and J lost 6 bases, with 15 bases between them. This CDR3 comprises 14 residues. The DNA for the CDR3 is TGTGCCAGCAGCAAGGGACAGACTAGGGATACGCAGTATTTT. It codes for CASSKGQTRDTQYF.

This chain links TRBV7-2 with TRBJ1-4; 9 bases are shared with TRBD1. This CDR3 is 16 amino acids long. CDR1 and CDR2 (germline): SGHTA, FQGNSA. Trimming removed 2 bases from V and 2 bases from J; junction bases left unmatched: 3. The CDR3, as DNA: TGTGCCAGCAGCTTAAGGGGGACAGGGACTAATGAAAAACTGTTTTTT. It yields the protein CASSLRGTGTNEKLFF.

This clone has only a few counts. The chain recombines TRBV6-5 with TRBJ2-6, with no clear D. Per germline, CDR1 MNHEY and CDR2 SVGAGI. V gave up 6 bases and J gave up 2 bases, with 8 bases separating them. This CDR3 has 14 residues. For the CDR3, the DNA is TGTGCCAGCAGGCCAGGAACTGGGGCCAACGTCCTGACTTTC. The encoded protein is CASRPGTGANVLTF.

The CDR3 loop reads CASSYRGPFTEAFF. Written as DNA, the CDR3 is TGTGCCAGCAGTTACAGGGGGCCCTTCACTGAAGCTTTCTTT. This chain links TRBV27 with TRBJ1-1, with 9 bases fitting TRBD1. The CDR3 is made up of 14 amino acids. The germline V gene has CDR1 MNHEY and CDR2 SMNVEV (reference sequence). The trim removed 4 bases at V and 4 bases at J, leaving 4 bases unmatched.

The V call is TRBV7-9, the J call TRBJ2-2; no clear D. CDR1 is SEHNR and CDR2 is FQNEAQ in the germline V gene (reference sequence). The CDR3 contains 13 residues. Trimming shortened V by 5 bases and J by 2 bases, and 6 bases separated the two germline ends. The CDR3: CASSNTNTGELFF. The CDR3 DNA follows: TGTGCCAGCAGCAATACAAACACCGGGGAGCTGTTTTTT. Complete variable domain (other parts from reference TRBV7-9 and TRBJ2-2): DTGVSQNPRHKITKRGQNVTFRCDPISEHNRLYWYRQTLGQGPEFLTYFQNEAQLEKSRLLSDRFSAERPKGSFSTLEIQRTEQGDSAMYLCASSNTNTGELFFGEGSRLTVL.

The V call is TRBV7-8, the J call TRBJ2-7, with a possible D match to TRBD2 (5 bases). This CDR3 region has 15 residues. Germline values: CDR1 SGHVS, CDR2 FQNEAQ. Between the trimmed V and J ends, which lost 3 bases and 2 bases, there was a span of 14 bases. CDR3 amino acids: CASSLNPLGAYEQYF. CDR3 in DNA: TGTGCCAGCAGCTTGAATCCCCTCGGGGCCTACGAGCAGTACTTC.

The chain carries TRBV28 and TRBJ2-1; TRBD1 might be the D (5 bases). V shed 3 bases and J shed 3 bases, with 21 bases lying between them. Germline-derived CDR1 and CDR2 are MDHEN and SYDVKM. CDR3 length: 18 residues. The CDR3 spells CASSLGPRATKNYNEQFF. CDR3 coding DNA: TGTGCCAGCAGTTTGGGCCCCAGGGCTACAAAAAACTACAATGAGCAGTTCTTC.